One sample yielded the 19 T cell receptor beta chains listed below, sequenced in a study of identical twins. One entry per CDR3 protein, called by TCRdb with MiXCR from the 5' RACE reads. Among 1.5 million to 2 million distinct CDR3 sequences, 25% to 35% were seen once, and the ten largest hold about 0.27%. Input material: cord blood. These receptor sequences come from a newborn girl in good health.

J is TRBJ1-2 and V is TRBV18, with D tentatively TRBD1 (5 bases). Germline assignment: CDR1 KGHSH and CDR2 LQKENI. The CDR3 totals 21 residues. V was clipped by 1 base and J by 3 bases, with 30 bases between them. This CDR3 is CASSPRFSPRLGRPTYYGYTF. For the CDR3, the DNA is TGTGCCAGCTCACCACGATTCTCCCCTCGCTTGGGACGGCCAACTTACTATGGCTACACCTTC.

The table lists this clonotype with a few counts. This rearrangement joins TRBV7-8 to TRBJ2-5; no firm D call. V shed 2 bases and J shed 2 bases, with 9 bases lying between them. Germline CDR1 SGHVS, CDR2 FQNEAQ. CDR3 length: 14 amino acids. The CDR3 sequence: CASSLFLPQETQYF. In DNA form, the CDR3 reads TGTGCCAGCAGCTTATTCCTCCCACAAGAGACCCAGTACTTC.

The J gene is TRBJ1-6, the V gene TRBV5-1; no clear D. Germline CDR1 and CDR2: SGHRS and YFSETQ. The germline V and J ends were trimmed by 1 base and 5 bases, with 13 bases remaining between them. The CDR3 has 16 amino acids. CDR3 bases: TGCGCCAGCAGCTTGAGGCCTCGGAGGGATAATTCACCCCTCCACTTT. This sequence encodes CASSLRPRRDNSPLHF.

This clonotype was recorded a few times. The chain has TRBV19 and TRBJ1-2, with D possibly being TRBD1 (5 bases). V dropped 6 bases and J dropped 8 bases, with 13 bases sitting between them. This CDR3 spans 12 amino acids. Germline CDR1 LNHDA, CDR2 SQIVND (reference sequence). The CDR3 DNA is TGTGCCAGTAGGCAACAGGCCTTAGGCTACACCTTC. Protein product: CASRQQALGYTF.

The chain carries TRBV6-5 and TRBJ1-5; D gene ambiguous. The CDR3 runs to 13 residues. Germline V gives CDR1 MNHEY, CDR2 SVGAGI. Deletions cut 0 bases from V and 6 bases from J, with 6 bases between. The CDR3 nucleotides read TGTGCCAGCAGTTACTCGGCGGGTCAGCCCCAGCATTTT. Its translation: CASSYSAGQPQHF.

V gene TRBV5-1 combines with J gene TRBJ2-3, with 8 bases lining up with TRBD2. The CDR3 contains 14 residues. With V trimmed by 2 bases and J by 6 bases, 5 bases remained unmatched. Germline V lookup: CDR1 SGHRS, CDR2 YFSETQ. The CDR3 is CASSLFRGGDTQYF. In DNA, the CDR3 is TGCGCCAGCAGCTTATTCCGGGGGGGTGATACGCAGTATTTT. The variable domain in full, completed from reference TRBV5-1 and TRBJ2-3, reads KAGVTQTPRYLIKTRGQQVTLSCSPISGHRSVSWYQQTPGQGLQFLFEYFSETQRNKGNFPGRFSGRQFSNSRSEMNVSTLELGDSALYLCASSLFRGGDTQYFGPGTRLTVL.

The chain combines TRBV15 with TRBJ2-1; TRBD1 is a possible D gene (5 bases). CDR3 length: 13 residues. CDR1 is LNHNV, CDR2 YYDKDF, per germline (reference sequence). The V gene lost 3 bases and the J gene lost 5 bases, with 8 bases spanning the gap. The CDR3 coding sequence is TGTGCCACCAGCAGCGACAGTCACAATGAGCAGTTCTTC. Its translation: CATSSDSHNEQFF. Complete variable domain (other parts from reference TRBV15 and TRBJ2-1): DAMVIQNPRYQVTQFGKPVTLSCSQTLNHNVMYWYQQKSSQAPKLLFHYYDKDFNNEADTPDNFQSRRPNTSFCFLDIRSPGLGDTAMYLCATSSDSHNEQFFGPGTRLTVL.

This clonotype was found many times. The chain recombines TRBV24-1 with TRBJ2-3; D not certain. The CDR3 is 13 amino acids. CDR1 and CDR2 from the germline V gene are KGHDR and SFDVKD. V lost 4 bases and J 3 bases, leaving 7 bases between the germline ends. The chain's CDR3 is CATSDPTTDTQYF. The CDR3 DNA is TGTGCCACCAGTGACCCCACTACAGATACGCAGTATTTT.

This sequence joins TRBV27 and TRBJ1-6; tentatively, D is TRBD1 (5 bases). The CDR3 covers 16 residues. The germline V and J ends were trimmed by 4 bases and 6 bases, with 16 bases remaining between them. Germline loops: CDR1 MNHEY, CDR2 SMNVEV (reference sequence). In DNA, the CDR3 is TGTGCCAGCAGTTCCGCCCCGGGACGGATTAATTCACCCCTCCACTTT. Translated: CASSSAPGRINSPLHF.

CDR3 bases: TGTGCCAGCAGCCATAATGTAGCGGTCACAGATACGCAGTATTTT. Protein product: CASSHNVAVTDTQYF. The V call is TRBV14, the J call TRBJ2-3; a weak D match, TRBD2 (6 bases). V shed 3 bases and J shed 2 bases, with 12 bases lying between them. This CDR3 has 15 amino acids. CDR1 is SGHDN, CDR2 FVKESK, per germline.

Comments on this clonotype: The junction departs from the called germline gene at one end, perhaps through a read error. The rearrangement joins TRBV4-2 to TRBJ2-3; 8 nucleotides line up with TRBD2. CDR3 length: 14 amino acids. Germline V gene sequence: CDR1 LGHNA, CDR2 YNFKEQ. The CDR3 loop is CAGSPAGELDTQYF. The CDR3 nucleotides read TGTGCCGGCAGCCCAGCGGGAGAGCTAGATACGCAGTATTTT.

This clonotype occurred a few times. The rearrangement joins TRBV29-1 to TRBJ2-2, with D possibly TRBD2 on 5 matching bases. Germline CDR1 and CDR2: SQVTM and ANQGSEA. The V and J ends lost 8 bases and 5 bases respectively, with 12 bases between them. CDR3 length equals 12 residues. CDR3 loop: CSYSRGTGELFF. CDR3 nucleotides: TGCAGCTATTCCCGCGGGACCGGGGAGCTGTTTTTT.

This clonotype was detected only a few times. The junction and the germline gene differ at one end; a read error may be behind it. This sequence joins TRBV10-2 and TRBJ2-1; 7 bases fit TRBD2. The length of the CDR3 is 13 residues. Germline lookup yields CDR1 WSHSY and CDR2 SAAADI. As DNA, the CDR3 is TGCGCCAGCAGTGATTACGGGATGCGGGAGCGGTTCTTC. It specifies CASSDYGMRERFF.

CDR3 residues: CASSLSGPQSYEQYF. The DNA for the CDR3 is TGCGCCAGCAGCTTGTCGGGGCCCCAATCCTACGAGCAGTACTTC. The chain links TRBV5-1 to TRBJ2-7, with D possibly being TRBD1 or TRBD2 (5 bases each). Germline assignment: CDR1 SGHRS and CDR2 YFSETQ. This CDR3 has 15 residues. Trimming took 1 base from V and 1 from J, leaving 12 bases between them.

This chain uses TRBV25-1 with TRBJ2-7; D might be TRBD1 (6 bases). This CDR3 contains 14 residues. The germline V gene has CDR1 MGHDK and CDR2 SYGVNS. Trimming pared 2 bases from V and 3 bases from J, leaving 11 bases between. The CDR3 region has the DNA TGTGCCAGCAGTGAAAGGGGGAACAACTACGAGCAGTACTTC. Protein sequence: CASSERGNNYEQYF.

The chain has TRBV29-1 and TRBJ1-2; TRBD1 might be the D (5 bases). The CDR3 is 11 amino acids. With 5 bases removed from V and 3 bases from J, the gap between germline ends came to 7 bases. Germline values: CDR1 SQVTM, CDR2 ANQGSEA. In DNA form, the CDR3 reads TGCAGCGTTCCACAGGACTATGGCTACACCTTC. As protein: CSVPQDYGYTF.

The chain combines TRBV12-3 or TRBV12-4 with TRBJ1-1; D gene uncertain. The CDR3 runs to 13 residues. V was shortened by 2 bases and J by 1 base, with 5 bases between the two germline ends. The CDR3 spells CASSLNKNTEAFF. CDR3 sequence (DNA): TGTGCCAGCAGTTTAAACAAGAACACTGAAGCTTTCTTT.

This clonotype showed up just a few times. The V call is TRBV5-1, the J call TRBJ1-1; D gene uncertain. This CDR3 is built from 15 residues. The germline gives CDR1 SGHRS, CDR2 YFSETQ. Trimming took off 0 bases at V and 6 bases at J, with 15 bases between the two ends. The CDR3 DNA reads as TGCGCCAGCAGCTTGGCCCTCAGAGGGAGGGCTGAAGCTTTCTTT. Protein: CASSLALRGRAEAFF.

CDR3 residues: CASSPPGRASYNEQYF. The CDR3 DNA reads as TGCGCCAGCAGCCCGCCAGGGCGGGCCTCCTACAATGAGCAGTACTTC. V usage is TRBV4-1 and J usage is TRBJ2-1, with D perhaps matching TRBD1 or TRBD2 (5 bases each). The last part of the DNA fits TRBJ2-7 better; the J call may be wrong. CDR3 length: 16 residues. Germline V gene lookup returns CDR1 MGHRA and CDR2 YSYEKL.